A single sample gave rise to the 20 T cell receptor beta chains below, sequenced in a study of molecular identifiers for immune sequencing clone quantification. One entry per CDR3 protein results from TCRdb running MiXCR on the PCR reads. The sample shows some 100,000 distinct CDR3 sequences, roughly 19% of them seen only once. The material sequenced was naive CD8+ T cells from blood, with Jurkat cell RNA spiked in. Subset reported: FACS-sorted CD8+CD4-CCR7+CD45RA+ naive T cells. These receptors all come from a human donor in good health. Some libraries in this study had Jurkat cell RNA spiked in.

As concerns this clonotype: One base away lies a much larger clone, so this may be a sequencing read error. The CDR3 DNA follows: TGCGCCAGCAGCCAAGGTCCCCAGGGGGGCTATGGCTACACCTTC. Translation: CASSQGPQGGYGYTF. The chain employs TRBV4-1 and TRBJ1-2; 7 bases agree with TRBD1. V trimming: 1 base; J trimming: 4 bases; junction bases outside the gene matches: 6. Germline lookup yields CDR1 MGHRA and CDR2 YSYEKL. This CDR3 has 15 amino acids.

This clonotype was recorded at least ten times. The V and J genes are TRBV28 and TRBJ2-5; 8 bases agree with TRBD1. Germline loops: CDR1 MDHEN, CDR2 SYDVKM. CDR3 size: 15 residues. The J segment lost 5 bases and the V segment lost 5 bases, leaving 10 bases of the junction unmatched. DNA for the CDR3: TGTGCCAGCAGTAAGAGGACAGGGCCCGGGGAGACCCAGTACTTC. Its protein is CASSKRTGPGETQYF.

This clonotype has ten or more counts. The genes are TRBV7-9 and TRBJ1-1; possibly TRBD1 for D (6 bases). The CDR3 has 14 amino acids. CDR1 and CDR2 from the germline V gene are SEHNR and FQNEAQ (reference sequence). The V and J ends lost 5 bases and 0 bases respectively, with 10 bases between them. The CDR3 sequence is CASSRDTLNTEAFF. The DNA of the CDR3 is TGTGCCAGCAGCCGGGACACCCTGAACACTGAAGCTTTCTTT.

This clonotype was recorded at least ten times. This chain links TRBV7-9 with TRBJ1-6; 7 bases line up with TRBD1. With 5 bases clipped from V and 6 bases from J, the junction kept 10 bases outside the gene matches. Germline-derived CDR1 and CDR2 are SEHNR and FQNEAQ (reference sequence). The CDR3 spans 16 residues. CDR3 DNA: TGTGCCAGCAGCGCCTCCGGCGACAGGGTTAATTCACCCCTCCACTTT. Its protein is CASSASGDRVNSPLHF.

This clonotype was found a few times. One junction end does not reproduce the germline sequence, and a read error may be involved. The V call is TRBV11-2, the J call TRBJ2-7; D is undetermined. There are 13 residues in the CDR3. Germline loops: CDR1 SGHAT, CDR2 FQNNGV. The CDR3 DNA follows: TGTGCCAGCAGCCCAACCGATAATCCGGTCTTGGACTTC. Its translation is CASSPTDNPVLDF. The whole variable domain, filled in from reference TRBV11-2 and TRBJ2-7, reads EAGVAQSPRYKIIEKRQSVAFWCNPISGHATLYWYQQILGQGPKLLIQFQNNGVVDDSQLPKDRFSAERLKGVDSTLKIQPAKLEDSAVYLCASSPTDNPVLDFGPGTRLTVT.

This clonotype was counted ten times or more. This chain links TRBV9 with TRBJ2-3; unclear D gene. V was trimmed by 5 bases and J by 3 bases, leaving 13 bases between them. The CDR3 length is 14 residues. CDR1 and CDR2 from the germline V gene are SGDLS and YYNGEE. The CDR3 DNA reads as TGTGCCAGCAGTTCTGGATCCGAGACAGATACGCAGTATTTT. It encodes CASSSGSETDTQYF.

As regards this clonotype: A single base separates this from a much larger clone, so it may be a read error. The rearrangement uses TRBV20-1 and TRBJ1-2, with 7 bases lining up with TRBD1. The CDR3 totals 14 residues. Germline CDR1 DFQATT, CDR2 SNEGSKA (reference sequence). The CDR3 reads CSAGDSGQLYGYTF. The DNA of the CDR3 is TGCAGTGCTGGAGATTCGGGACAGCTCTATGGCTACACCTTC.

This chain uses TRBV12-3 or TRBV12-4 with TRBJ1-4, with 9 bases matching TRBD1. The CDR3 spans 15 residues. V lost 6 bases and J lost 6; bases outside the gene matches: 8. DNA for the CDR3: TGTGCCAGCAGCCTAGACAGGGGGATATATGAAAAACTGTTTTTT. It yields the protein CASSLDRGIYEKLFF.

This clonotype was observed at least ten times. V usage is TRBV6-2 or TRBV6-3 and J usage is TRBJ1-1; 8 bases are a match to TRBD1. This CDR3 is built from 15 residues. V lost 8 bases and J lost 1; bases outside the gene matches: 9. The germline CDR1 and CDR2 sequences are MNHEY and SVGEGT. The CDR3 is CASGTLDRENTEAFF. CDR3 DNA sequence: TGTGCCAGCGGTACCCTGGACAGGGAGAACACTGAAGCTTTCTTT.

This clonotype was observed many times. The rearrangement joins TRBV7-9 to TRBJ2-3; D gene unclear. The CDR3 has 15 amino acids. The germline V gene has CDR1 SEHNR and CDR2 FQNEAQ (reference sequence). V dropped 5 bases and J dropped 1 base, with 13 bases sitting between them. CDR3 in amino acids: CASSPTSAGTDTQYF. The CDR3, as DNA: TGTGCCAGCAGCCCCACCAGCGCGGGCACAGATACGCAGTATTTT.

This clonotype has only a few counts. Given a much more abundant clone one base away, this may be a read error. The chain employs TRBV7-9 and TRBJ2-7, with D perhaps matching TRBD1 or TRBD2 (5 bases each). The V and J ends lost 4 bases and 4 bases respectively, with 17 bases between them. In germline, CDR1 is SEHNR, CDR2 FQNEAQ (reference sequence). This CDR3 comprises 15 residues. CDR3 DNA: TGTGCCAGCAGCTCCTCCGGGGCACCGACTTACGAGCAGTACTTC. Translating it yields CASSSSGAPTYEQYF.

Many counts were recorded for this clonotype. The rearrangement links TRBV2 to TRBJ1-5; D is perhaps TRBD1 (6 bases). The CDR3 contains 15 residues. CDR1 SNHLY and CDR2 FYNNEI come from the germline V gene. Trimming left V 2 bases short and J 2 bases short, with 10 bases between. CDR3 nucleotides: TGTGCCAGCAGTGAATTTTCAGGGGGCAATCAGCCCCAGCATTTT. Protein: CASSEFSGGNQPQHF. The whole variable domain, filled in from reference TRBV2 and TRBJ1-5, reads EPEVTQTPSHQVTQMGQEVILRCVPISNHLYFYWYRQILGQKVEFLVSFYNNEISEKSEIFDDQFSVERPDGSNFTLKIRSTKLEDSAMYFCASSEFSGGNQPQHFGDGTRLSIL.

In the case of this clonotype: A much larger clone is a single base away; this may be a read error. This chain connects TRBV9 to TRBJ2-1; TRBD2 matches at 8 bases. V trimming: 0 bases; J trimming: 7 bases; junction bases outside the gene matches: 6. This CDR3 is built from 15 residues. Germline-derived CDR1 and CDR2 are SGDLS and YYNGEE. CDR3 loop: CASSVAGGLPNEQFF. Here the CDR3 DNA reads TGTGCCAGCAGCGTAGCGGGGGGGCTCCCGAATGAGCAGTTCTTC.

This clonotype was recorded many times. The V and J genes are TRBV7-9 and TRBJ1-3, with no clear D. This CDR3 region has 14 residues. Germline loops: CDR1 SEHNR, CDR2 FQNEAQ (reference sequence). V lost 4 bases to trimming and J lost 0 bases, with 7 bases between them. The CDR3 DNA reads TGTGCCAGCAGCTCGACCGTCTCTGGAAACACCATATATTTT. Amino acid sequence: CASSSTVSGNTIYF. Supplemented by reference TRBV7-9 and TRBJ1-3, the full variable domain reads DTGVSQNPRHKITKRGQNVTFRCDPISEHNRLYWYRQTLGQGPEFLTYFQNEAQLEKSRLLSDRFSAERPKGSFSTLEIQRTEQGDSAMYLCASSSTVSGNTIYFGEGSWLTVV.

This clonotype was observed at least ten times. The chain uses TRBV13 and TRBJ2-3; D remains ambiguous. There are 14 residues in the CDR3. Germline CDR1 is PRHDT and CDR2 is FYEKMQ (reference sequence). V dropped 5 bases and J dropped 4 bases, with 13 bases sitting between them. The CDR3 nucleotides are TGTGCCAGCAGCGATCGGGTTTTCTCAGATACGCAGTATTTT. It codes for CASSDRVFSDTQYF.

This clonotype was observed a single time. Just one base apart from a much larger clone, this may be a read error. V gene TRBV21-1 combines with J gene TRBJ2-1. TRBV21-1 is marked as a pseudogene. The CDR3 has 14 residues. CDR3 nucleotide sequence: TGTGCCAGCAGGGGCACCAGCTCCTACAATGAGCAGTTCTTC. This translates into CASRGTSSYNEQFF.

In this sample, this clonotype turned up many times. This sequence joins TRBV24-1 and TRBJ2-2, with 8 nucleotides matching TRBD1. CDR3 length equals 16 residues. J was trimmed by 3 bases and V by 4 bases; bases with no gene match: 6. The germline V gene encodes CDR1 KGHDR and CDR2 SFDVKD. CDR3 bases: TGTGCCACCAGTGAGGGGACAGGTAGTTACACCGGGGAGCTGTTTTTT. It is translated as CATSEGTGSYTGELFF.

There are many counts of this clonotype. The chain joins TRBV6-1 to TRBJ1-1; unclear D gene. Trimming removed 6 bases from V and 3 bases from J, with 14 bases in between. The CDR3 sequence is 14 residues long. Per the germline V gene, CDR1 is MNHNS and CDR2 is SASEGT. CDR3 sequence (DNA): TGTGCCAGCAGCTCCCGGGAAGTCTACACTGAAGCTTTCTTT. The encoded protein is CASSSREVYTEAFF.

This clonotype was found many times. The chain couples TRBV27 to TRBJ2-3, with TRBD1 matching over 12 bases. Per the germline V gene, CDR1 is MNHEY and CDR2 is SMNVEV (reference sequence). The CDR3 has 17 residues. V dropped 4 bases and J dropped 3; count of bases not matched to a gene: 8. The CDR3 is CASSYLGQGALTDTQYF. In DNA form, the CDR3 reads TGTGCCAGCAGTTACTTGGGACAGGGGGCTTTGACAGATACGCAGTATTTT.

Turning to this clonotype: One base away lies a much larger clone, so this may be a sequencing read error. J is TRBJ1-4 and V is TRBV6-5; 9 nucleotides align to TRBD1. CDR3 length equals 14 residues. CDR1 and CDR2 (germline): MNHEY, SVGAGI. The CDR3 spells CASSGQGFQEKLLF. The CDR3 bases are TGTGCCAGCAGCGGACAGGGGTTTCAGGAAAAACTGCTTTTT.